The 14 T cell receptor beta chains below were found in one sample sequenced in a study of immune heterogeneity within non-small cell lung tumors. The template consisted of bulk tumor genomic DNA, with about 620 ng used per sample. Biopsies, several per primary tumor and spaced far apart, were collected during surgery. Curative surgical treatment was performed in patients who had newly diagnosed, untreated non-small cell lung cancer. Amplification of TCR beta CDR3 was performed by multiplex PCR with 32 V and 13 J primers. TCRdb passed the multiplex PCR reads through MiXCR, listing each CDR3 protein once. The sample yields 30,000 to 40,000 distinct CDR3 sequences, less than 35% seen once. Sequencing was carried out using lung tumor tissue. Receptors were obtained from a man in his forties with non-small cell lung cancer.

By sample fraction, this clonotype is medium-sized. The V and J genes are TRBV2 and TRBJ2-7; D gene unclear. The CDR3 has 10 residues. CDR1 is SNHLY and CDR2 is FYNNEI in the germline V gene. Trimming pared 7 bases from V and 7 bases from J, leaving 8 bases between. CDR3 in amino acids: CASKIREQYF. The CDR3 DNA is TGTGCCAGCAAAATCAGGGAGCAGTACTTC.

In its sample, this clonotype was seen a few times. Since a much larger clone is just one base distant, this may be a read error. This chain connects TRBV27 to TRBJ2-7, with TRBD2 as a possible D gene (5 bases). The germline gives CDR1 MNHEY, CDR2 SMNVEV (reference sequence). Trimming shortened V by 4 bases and J by 0 bases, and 13 bases separated the two germline ends. The CDR3 runs to 15 residues. As DNA, the CDR3 is TGTGCCAGCAGTTGTAAGACTACTCCCTCCTACGAGCAGTACTTC. It yields the protein CASSCKTTPSYEQYF.

This clonotype was picked up a small number of times. This CDR3 reads CSARDKNTEAFF. DNA of the CDR3: TGCAGTGCTAGAGACAAGAACACTGAAGCTTTCTTT. The chain has TRBV20-1 and TRBJ1-1; D is ambiguous. V was clipped by 0 bases and J by 1 base, with 3 bases between them. The CDR3 loop spans 12 amino acids. Germline V gene lookup returns CDR1 DFQATT and CDR2 SNEGSKA (reference sequence).

The V call is TRBV5-4, the J call TRBJ2-7; tentative D call: TRBD2 (7 bases). V dropped 7 bases and J dropped 1 base, with 15 bases sitting between them. The CDR3 is 14 amino acids. Germline lookup yields CDR1 SGHNT and CDR2 YYREEE (reference sequence). The CDR3 sequence: CASGRGAGSYEQYF. The CDR3 bases are TGTGCCAGCGGCCGGGGGGCGGGTTCCTACGAGCAGTACTTC.

Details on this clonotype: With a much larger clone just one base away, this may be a read error. This chain joins TRBV20-1 and TRBJ2-3; tentative D call: TRBD2 (6 bases). Germline CDR1 is DFQATT and CDR2 is SNEGSKA (reference sequence). This CDR3 has 15 amino acids. CDR3 coding DNA: TGCAGTGCTAGGGCCGCTAGCGAGAGCACAAATACGCAGTATTTT. Its protein product is CSARAASESTNTQYF.

The sample holds many counts of this clonotype. The chain employs TRBV7-9 and TRBJ2-7; D perhaps matches TRBD1 (5 bases). CDR3 length equals 14 residues. Trimming stripped 1 base from V and 4 bases from J, with 11 bases between. Per the germline V gene, CDR1 is SEHNR and CDR2 is FQNEAQ (reference sequence). As DNA, the CDR3 is TGTGCCAGCAGCTTAGACGCCAGGGCATACGAGCAGTACTTC. Translation: CASSLDARAYEQYF.

Comments on this clonotype: A much larger clone sits a single nucleotide away, making a read error possible. The chain recombines TRBV27 with TRBJ1-5; TRBD1 matches 7 bases. Germline assignment: CDR1 MNHEY and CDR2 SMNVEV (reference sequence). This CDR3 region has 15 residues. The DNA of the CDR3 is TGTGCCACCAGTTTGGGCGGGACAGAAAATCAGCCCCAGCATTTT. It is translated as CATSLGGTENQPQHF.

A few counts support this clonotype. The V and J genes are TRBV2 and TRBJ2-1, with D maybe TRBD1 (7 bases). With 4 bases removed from V and 8 bases from J, the gap between germline ends came to 18 bases. This CDR3 spans 15 amino acids. Germline-derived CDR1 and CDR2 are SNHLY and FYNNEI. CDR3 protein: CASSGQGGGIDEQFF. DNA for the CDR3: TGTGCCAGCAGTGGACAGGGAGGTGGTATTGATGAGCAGTTCTTC.

This clonotype was recorded many times. The J gene is TRBJ2-7, the V gene TRBV12-3 or TRBV12-4; D remains unclear. The CDR3 is made up of 13 amino acids. Trimming took off 3 bases at V and 0 bases at J, with 6 bases between the two ends. In DNA, the CDR3 is TGTGCCAGCAGTTTTGGCACCTCCTACGAGCAGTACTTC. Translated: CASSFGTSYEQYF.

The rearrangement joins TRBV20-1 to TRBJ1-1; 10 nucleotides match TRBD1. Trimming took 6 bases from V and 3 from J; bases not matched to a gene: 13. Germline lookup yields CDR1 DFQATT and CDR2 SNEGSKA (reference sequence). The CDR3 has 16 residues. This CDR3 is CSAQDRGLGGDTEAFF. DNA of the CDR3: TGCAGTGCCCAAGACAGGGGGCTAGGCGGGGACACTGAAGCTTTCTTT.

By proportion, this clonotype is large. V gene TRBV20-1 combines with J gene TRBJ1-5; D is uncertain. CDR1 is DFQATT, CDR2 SNEGSKA, per germline (reference sequence). The V end was cut by 6 bases, the J end by 3 bases, with 9 bases between. The CDR3 sequence is 12 residues long. For the CDR3, the DNA is TGCAGTGCGGCAGCCTACAATCAGCCCCAGCATTTT. Amino acids: CSAAAYNQPQHF.

This clonotype was seen at least ten times. The chain uses TRBV7-2 and TRBJ2-1; unclear D gene. V was shortened by 5 bases and J by 3 bases, with 17 bases between the two germline ends. There are 16 residues in the CDR3. Germline loops: CDR1 SGHTA, CDR2 FQGNSA. DNA of the CDR3: TGTGCCAGCAGCGCACCCGGCGGAGACCACTACAATGAGCAGTTCTTC. This translates into CASSAPGGDHYNEQFF.

The chain combines TRBV10-3 with TRBJ2-5, with D uncertain. CDR1 ENHRY and CDR2 SYGVKD come from the germline V gene. V was pared by 2 bases and J by 0 bases, with 4 bases between. This CDR3 is built from 13 residues. CDR3 coding DNA: TGTGCCATCAGTGAGGAGTACCAAGAGACCCAGTACTTC. Protein product: CAISEEYQETQYF.

V gene TRBV11-2 combines with J gene TRBJ2-1, with D possibly being TRBD1 (6 bases). The V gene's germline CDR1 is SGHAT and CDR2 FQNNGV. The CDR3 runs 20 residues. Trimming cost V 1 base and J 3 bases, with 25 bases left between them. CDR3 bases: TGTGCCAGCAGCTTAGTAGGGGCGGAATACAGGGCTAAAAACTACAATGAGCAGTTCTTC. Its protein is CASSLVGAEYRAKNYNEQFF.